The rows below give T cell receptor beta chains drawn from one sample of a study of Graves' ophthalmopathy and Graves' hyperthyroidism. One entry per CDR3 protein, called by TCRdb with MiXCR from the multiplex PCR reads. This sample has under 200,000 distinct CDR3 sequences, with 30% to 45% found just once. The sample comprised peripheral blood. These receptors were obtained from a woman aged 40-49 years with Graves' ophthalmopathy. The CDR3 runs from the conserved cysteine through the conserved F or W.

cdr3_aa | j_call | v_call
CASASGLSPNGNEQYF | TRBJ2-7 | TRBV19
CASSRPRATGGETQYF | TRBJ2-5 | TRBV6-1
CASSTTSGPTYEQYF | TRBJ2-7 | TRBV6-1
CASSLPGSNYGYTF | TRBJ1-2 | TRBV12-3/TRBV12-4
CASSEQWTAYEQYF | TRBJ2-7 | TRBV6-1
CASSYNLRDTYGYTF | TRBJ1-2 | TRBV12-3/TRBV12-4
CSAGGGSPLHF | TRBJ1-6 | TRBV20-1
CASSTGPWEQYF | TRBJ2-7 | TRBV11-2
CASSDSLPSGELFF | TRBJ2-2 | TRBV9
CASSEALDRGRWTEAFF | TRBJ1-1 | TRBV6-1
CASSLVQPAEAFF | TRBJ1-1 | TRBV11-1
CASNPTGRKNTGELFF | TRBJ2-2 | TRBV12-3/TRBV12-4
CASSLDGSRGQPQHF | TRBJ1-5 | TRBV11-2
CASSGTTTTYEQYF | TRBJ2-7 | TRBV2
CASSRDRATGELFF | TRBJ2-2 | TRBV6-1
CASSFRGFNSPLHF | TRBJ1-6 | TRBV28
CASSTSWGSNEQYF | TRBJ2-7 | TRBV6-2/TRBV6-3
CASSYTLLNQPQHF | TRBJ1-5 | TRBV3-1
CASSFGTGGEQYF | TRBJ2-7 | TRBV12-3/TRBV12-4
CASDPQGAGIQYF | TRBJ2-4 | TRBV6-5
CASSLYPGAIGGYTF | TRBJ1-2 | TRBV12-3/TRBV12-4
CASAGEHTDTQYF | TRBJ2-3 | TRBV2
CSAGGTRGQGSYEQYF | TRBJ2-7 | TRBV20-1
CASSEDRAANYGYTF | TRBJ1-2 | TRBV9
CASSFDQGAGYEQYF | TRBJ2-7 | TRBV11-2
CASTPGTGNTEAFF | TRBJ1-1 | TRBV6-2/TRBV6-3
CASSEGQGNNSPLHF | TRBJ1-6 | TRBV6-1
CSARDHAGASGYTF | TRBJ1-2 | TRBV20-1
CASGPQVNTEAFF | TRBJ1-1 | TRBV6-1
CAWSRTGGTEAFF | TRBJ1-1 | TRBV30
CASSLTGEGYEQYF | TRBJ2-7 | TRBV28
CASSALTVIMNTEAFF | TRBJ1-1 | TRBV6-1
CASSYSMRAGNTEAFF | TRBJ1-1 | TRBV6-5
CASSPGDYLLETQYF | TRBJ2-5 | TRBV7-2
CASSPSLEEGYTF | TRBJ1-2 | TRBV6-1
CASSLATLNTEAFF | TRBJ1-1 | TRBV12-3/TRBV12-4
CASRPGTLNPHTEAFF | TRBJ1-1 | TRBV12-3/TRBV12-4
CASSLTGVDSYEQYF | TRBJ2-7 | TRBV28
CASSYLGSASYEQYF | TRBJ2-7 | TRBV6-5
CSAGINRYTEAFF | TRBJ1-1 | TRBV29-1
CASSLERGEETQYF | TRBJ2-5 | TRBV5-1
CASRWVGNSPLHF | TRBJ1-6 | TRBV6-5
CASSPGFRYEQYF | TRBJ2-7 | TRBV11-1
CGGEGRYEQYF | TRBJ2-7 | TRBV20-1
CASWDSNAYEQYF | TRBJ2-7 | TRBV12-3/TRBV12-4